This T cell receptor (beta chain) was observed in a study of blood T cells in healthy people across ages. Primed by a sample-barcoded 5' primer and a J-beta primer mix, a second PCR proceeded for roughly 6 to 12 cycles. One entry per CDR3 protein results from TCRdb running MiXCR on the 5' RACE reads. The repertoire consists of 700,000 to 900,000 distinct CDR3 sequences, with 53% occurring once and the leading ten covering about two fifths. The sample taken for sequencing was blood. The TCR originated in an older man in good health.

The CDR3 region is CASSPDGYEQFF. For the CDR3, the DNA is TGTGCCAGCAGTCCCGACGGATATGAGCAGTTCTTC. This chain links TRBV6-5 with TRBJ2-1; D is unclear. The CDR3 loop spans 12 amino acids. The germline V gene encodes CDR1 MNHEY and CDR2 SVGAGI. Trimming took 5 bases from V and 8 from J, leaving 10 bases between them.